The clone carrying this TCR beta chain was counted at least ten times. The antigen remains undetermined. The data stem from a study of metastatic and nonmetastatic thyroid tumors. MiXCR was used by TCRdb to re-call the PCR reads. The profile shows over 70,000 clones, 18% of them singletons. Study-wide findings and caveats: In both blood and tumor samples, TCR beta diversity was reported significantly higher for malignant than benign nodules.

None of the patients had undergone any treatment ahead of thyroid surgery. The CDR3 is 15 residues long. V dropped 6 bases and J dropped 0 bases, with 12 bases sitting between them. The V gene's germline CDR1 is MDHEN and CDR2 SYDVKM. The receptor comes from a female donor with papillary thyroid cancer or a benign thyroid nodule (not recorded which). Some clones in this sample may be carry-over from other donors' samples. V gene TRBV28 combines with J gene TRBJ1-3; D is uncertain. Sequencing was performed on blood. In DNA, the CDR3 is TGTGCCAGCAGCAGGCTGGTTTTCTCTGGAAACACCATATATTTT. Its translation: CASSRLVFSGNTIYF.